These T cell receptor beta chains were read from a single sample in a study of blood T cell repertoires in COVID-19. Only in-frame clones appear in the TCRdb table, and some are missing; sequencing was by immunoSEQ multiplex PCR. The sample has more than 70,000 clones; approximately 86% are singletons. The sample was peripheral blood. The receptors were sampled from a woman older than 75 with acute or convalescent COVID-19. Both conserved end residues are part of each CDR3. A D gene is named only where the DNA matches it firmly. Size is stated for part of the rows, as once, few or many counts, or as a class when the clone is expanded.

size,V,J,D,CDR3,DNA
.,TRBV6-6,TRBJ2-3,TRBD2,CASSKQRGDTDTQYF,TGTGCCAGCAGTAAACAGCGGGGGGATACAGATACGCAGTATTTT
.,TRBV23-1,TRBJ1-1,TRBD1,CASDTGERNTEAFF,TGCGCCAGCGACACAGGGGAGAGGAACACTGAAGCTTTCTTT
.,TRBV18,TRBJ1-2,.,CASSPLQSGLGGNYGYTF,TGTGCCAGCTCACCACTGCAAAGTGGATTGGGGGGAAACTATGGCTACACCTTC
.,TRBV2,TRBJ2-1,TRBD2,CASRVAGGDPSYNEQFF,TGTGCCAGCAGAGTAGCGGGGGGGGACCCCTCCTACAATGAGCAGTTCTTC
.,TRBV2,TRBJ1-1,.,CASRPRRSNTEAFF,TGTGCCAGCAGACCCAGGCGTTCGAACACTGAAGCTTTCTTT
.,TRBV28,TRBJ2-3,.,CASSRLEGGSSDTQYF,TGTGCCAGCAGTCGGCTGGAGGGTGGGTCGTCAGATACGCAGTATTTT
once,TRBV12-3/TRBV12-4,TRBJ1-2,.,CASSLAGAVGYTF,TGTGCCAGCAGTTTAGCGGGGGCGGTTGGCTACACCTTC
.,TRBV6-6,TRBJ2-2,.,CASRGTGELFF,TGTGCCAGCCGGGGGACCGGGGAGCTGTTTTTT
.,TRBV5-4,TRBJ1-3,TRBD1,CASSSQGAGNTIYF,TGTGCCAGCAGCTCACAGGGGGCTGGAAACACCATATATTTT
.,TRBV11-2,TRBJ1-6,.,CASSQGAGNSPLHF,TGTGCCAGCAGCCAAGGAGCGGGCAATTCACCCCTCCACTTT
.,TRBV2,TRBJ2-7,TRBD2,CASNLRGGKSYEQYF,TGTGCCAGCAACCTACGGGGGGGCAAGTCCTACGAGCAGTACTTC
.,TRBV11-1,TRBJ2-1,.,CASSLAGGGTNNEQFF,TGTGCCAGCAGCTTAGCAGGGGGGGGGACGAACAATGAGCAGTTCTTC
.,TRBV3-1/TRBV3-2,TRBJ2-2,.,CASSPGPRGTGELFF,TGTGCCAGCAGCCCCGGTCCTAGGGGCACCGGGGAGCTGTTTTTT
.,TRBV19,TRBJ1-2,TRBD1,CASSLRQGTEGYTF,TGTGCCAGTAGTCTCCGACAGGGTACGGAGGGCTACACCTTC
few,TRBV3-1/TRBV3-2,TRBJ2-2,.,CASKKEFTGELFF,TGTGCCAGCAAGAAGGAGTTCACCGGGGAGCTGTTTTTT
.,TRBV6-5,TRBJ1-1,TRBD1,CASSPDRGPDTEAFF,TGTGCCAGCAGTCCAGACAGGGGTCCGGACACTGAAGCTTTCTTT
.,TRBV2,TRBJ2-1,TRBD2,CASSRGLAGGVHEQFF,TGTGCCAGCAGCCGCGGACTAGCGGGGGGAGTACATGAGCAGTTCTTC
.,TRBV5-6,TRBJ1-2,.,CASSLGPGRYSSNYGYTF,TGTGCCAGCAGCTTGGGTCCTGGGAGGTACAGCTCTAACTATGGCTACACCTTC
.,TRBV28,TRBJ2-1,.,CASSRADYKWSYNEQFF,TGTGCCAGCAGTCGGGCGGACTATAAATGGTCCTACAATGAGCAGTTCTTC
.,TRBV5-1,TRBJ2-7,.,CASSLNPKTYEQYF,TGCGCCAGCAGCTTGAACCCTAAAACCTACGAGCAGTACTTC
.,TRBV5-1,TRBJ1-3,.,CASSLGGRNTIYF,TGCGCCAGCAGCTTGGGGGGGAGGAACACCATATATTTT
once,TRBV12-5,TRBJ1-1,TRBD1,CASGLAPYTSGTGGRGNTEAFF,TGTGCTAGTGGTTTGGCACCCTATACTTCCGGGACAGGGGGCCGGGGGAACACTGAAGCTTTCTTT
.,TRBV11-1,TRBJ1-1,TRBD1,CASTFDDRATEAFF,TGTGCCAGCACCTTCGACGACAGGGCCACTGAAGCTTTCTTT
.,TRBV28,TRBJ1-5,.,CASSPRGGQIQPQHF,TGTGCCAGCAGCCCGCGGGGGGGGCAGATTCAGCCCCAGCATTTT
.,TRBV6-1,TRBJ2-2,TRBD1,CASSEKQGSTGELFF,TGTGCCAGCAGTGAAAAACAGGGGAGTACCGGGGAGCTGTTTTTT
.,TRBV4-2,TRBJ1-5,.,CASSQDPVSNQPQHF,TGTGCCAGCAGCCAAGACCCGGTTAGCAATCAGCCCCAGCATTTT
.,TRBV12-5,TRBJ2-7,.,CASGTLIDSYEQYF,TGTGCTAGTGGTACCCTTATAGATTCCTACGAGCAGTACTTC
few,TRBV12-3/TRBV12-4,TRBJ2-7,TRBD1,CASSWTGAEQYF,TGTGCCAGCAGCTGGACAGGGGCCGAGCAGTACTTC
.,TRBV3-1/TRBV3-2,TRBJ1-1,.,CASSRAGERGGTEAFF,TGTGCCAGCAGCCGCGCGGGGGAGCGGGGAGGGACTGAAGCTTTCTTT
.,TRBV18,TRBJ1-1,.,CASSFLQGMNTEAFF,TGTGCCAGCTCATTCCTCCAGGGGATGAACACTGAAGCTTTCTTT
.,TRBV24-1,TRBJ1-2,TRBD1,CATSDVTGGVFGYTF,TGTGCCACCAGTGATGTTACAGGGGGCGTATTTGGCTACACCTTC
.,TRBV11-2,TRBJ2-5,.,CASSLVGETQYF,TGTGCCAGCAGCTTAGTCGGAGAGACCCAGTACTTC
.,TRBV5-1,TRBJ2-5,.,CASSLLGGLQETQYF,TGCGCCAGCAGCTTGTTGGGGGGGCTCCAAGAGACCCAGTACTTC
.,TRBV5-1,TRBJ1-3,TRBD1,CASSLAGTANSGNTIYF,TGCGCCAGCAGCTTGGCCGGGACAGCCAACTCTGGAAACACCATATATTTT
.,TRBV7-9,TRBJ2-7,.,CASSLVGGKAGEQYF,TGTGCCAGCAGCTTAGTGGGAGGAAAGGCGGGGGAGCAGTACTTC